This T cell receptor (beta chain) is drawn from a study of blood T cell repertoires in COVID-19. Study-level information: Samples representing acute and convalescent COVID-19 were sourced from the United States, Italy and Spain. T cells, B-cell-depleted T cells, or PBMCs supplied cDNA or gDNA.

Original processing notes: Cell counts per sample came from amplifying reference gene primers. Only in-frame clones appear in the TCRdb table, and some are missing; sequencing was by immunoSEQ multiplex PCR. That table gives V, J and clone size, and the DNA gave D and trimming. The sample carries a few hundred thousand clones, 84% recorded once. Germline CDR1 reads KGHSH; CDR2 reads LQKENI. Trimming cost V 2 bases and J 5 bases, with 10 bases left between them. CDR3 size: 15 residues. The clonotype originates from a man between 40 and 49 years old who had recovered from COVID-19. J is TRBJ1-6 and V is TRBV18; tentatively, D is TRBD1 (6 bases). Sequencing was performed on peripheral blood. The CDR3, as DNA: TGTGCCAGCTCACCATACTCAGGGGATAATTCACCCCTCCACTTT. This encodes CASSPYSGDNSPLHF.